These T cell receptor beta chains were read from a single sample in a study of cytotoxic CD8 clonotypes in ibrutinib-treated CLL. Profiled with immunoSEQ multiplex PCR; TCRdb holds only in-frame clones, not every one. The sample consists of about 300,000 clones, approximately 67% of them appearing once. This specimen was PBMCs, taken after 36 months of ibrutinib treatment. The receptors shown here come from a human donor with chronic lymphocytic leukemia. Both conserved end residues are part of each CDR3. A D gene is named only where the DNA matches it firmly. Not all rows give a size; the values are once, few, many and, for expanded clones, a class.

TRBV6-6	.	TRBJ2-5	.	TGTGCCAGCAGTTACGATCCAGGGTCGATCCAAGAGACCCAGTACTTC	CASSYDPGSIQETQYF
TRBV7-9	.	TRBJ2-5	few	TGTGCCAGCAGGCCTACAGGTGGAGAGACCCAGTACTTC	CASRPTGGETQYF
TRBV19	.	TRBJ1-5	.	TGTGCCAGTAGTAAGGCCGGGACAAGCAATCAGCCCCAGCATTTT	CASSKAGTSNQPQHF
TRBV6-6	.	TRBJ2-7	.	TGTGCCAGCAGTTATGATTACGAGCAGTACTTC	CASSYDYEQYF
TRBV29-1	.	TRBJ2-3	.	TGCAGCGTTGAAAGGGGAATGGGCACAGATACGCAGTATTTT	CSVERGMGTDTQYF
TRBV7-8	.	TRBJ2-6	.	TGTGCCAGCAGCTTAGTTTTGGGTTCTGGGGCCAACGTCCTGACTTTC	CASSLVLGSGANVLTF
TRBV4-1	.	TRBJ1-6	.	TGCGCCAGCAGCCAATTCCTGTCAGTTTATAATTCACCCCTCCACTTT	CASSQFLSVYNSPLHF
TRBV29-1	TRBD1	TRBJ2-7	once	TGCAGCGTTGACCCCGGGGACAGGGTGGGCGAGCAGTACTTC	CSVDPGDRVGEQYF
TRBV18	.	TRBJ2-3	once	TGTGCCAGCTCACCAGGATTATCGGGAGACACAGATACGCAGTATTTT	CASSPGLSGDTDTQYF
TRBV29-1	.	TRBJ2-5	.	TGCAGCGTTGATTTAGGGACCCAGTACTTC	CSVDLGTQYF
TRBV19	TRBD1	TRBJ2-2	.	TGTGCCAGTAGTACTCTTCCGGGACAGGGAAGCACCGGGGAGCTGTTTTTT	CASSTLPGQGSTGELFF
TRBV25-1	.	TRBJ2-7	.	TGTGCCAGCAGTGGACCCCAAGAGGGCGAGCAGTACTTC	CASSGPQEGEQYF
TRBV28	.	TRBJ2-7	once	TGTGCCAGCAGCGGACCAGAGAGGAGCTACGAGCAGTACTTC	CASSGPERSYEQYF
TRBV7-8	.	TRBJ1-1	few	TGTGCCAGCAGCTTACCTCCGAACACTGAAGCTTTCTTT	CASSLPPNTEAFF
TRBV10-3	.	TRBJ1-1	.	TGTGCCATCAGTGGCCCGGGGTCGAACACTGAAGCTTTCTTT	CAISGPGSNTEAFF
TRBV6-5	TRBD2	TRBJ2-5	once	TGTGCCAGCAGTTACAGGGGCGGGGGGGAGACCCAGTACTTC	CASSYRGGGETQYF
TRBV18	TRBD2	TRBJ2-1	.	TGTGCCAGCTCACCAGTTCGGGAGGGTCCAAATGAGCAGTTCTTC	CASSPVREGPNEQFF
TRBV7-2	.	TRBJ2-7	.	TGTGCCAGCAGCTTAGAGGTCGCTATGGCCAACTCCTACGAGCAGTACTTC	CASSLEVAMANSYEQYF
TRBV6-1	.	TRBJ2-5	.	TGTGCCAGCAGTGCCGACAGTCACCAAGAGACCCAGTACTTC	CASSADSHQETQYF
TRBV7-9	.	TRBJ2-5	few	TGTGCCAGCAGCTTATCGGGAAAGACGGAGACCCAGTACTTC	CASSLSGKTETQYF